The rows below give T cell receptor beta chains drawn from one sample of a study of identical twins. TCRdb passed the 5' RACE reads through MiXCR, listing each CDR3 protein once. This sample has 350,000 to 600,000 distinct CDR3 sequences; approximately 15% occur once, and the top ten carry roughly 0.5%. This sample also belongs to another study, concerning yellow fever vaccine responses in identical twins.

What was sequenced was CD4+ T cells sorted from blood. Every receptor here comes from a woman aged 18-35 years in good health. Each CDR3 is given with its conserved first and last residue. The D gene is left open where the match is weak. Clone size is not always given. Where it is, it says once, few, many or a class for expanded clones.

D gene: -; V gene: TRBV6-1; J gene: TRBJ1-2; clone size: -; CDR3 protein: CASSEDPGNGGGYTF; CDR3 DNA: TGTGCCAGCAGTGAGGACCCAGGGAACGGGGGTGGCTACACCTTC
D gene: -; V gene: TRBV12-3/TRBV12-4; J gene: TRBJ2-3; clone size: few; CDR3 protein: CAFSLGPQGGGATDTQYF; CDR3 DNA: TGTGCCTTCAGTTTAGGCCCCCAAGGGGGAGGCGCCACAGATACGCAGTATTTT
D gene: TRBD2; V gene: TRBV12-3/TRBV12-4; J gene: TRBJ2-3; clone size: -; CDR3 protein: CASSFATSGLGDTQYF; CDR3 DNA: TGTGCCAGCAGTTTCGCGACTAGCGGGCTGGGGGATACGCAGTATTTT
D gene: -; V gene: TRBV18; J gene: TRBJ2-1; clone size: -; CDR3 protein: CASSPRRDAAEEQFF; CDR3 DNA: TGTGCCAGCTCACCCAGGCGTGACGCGGCCGAGGAGCAGTTCTTC
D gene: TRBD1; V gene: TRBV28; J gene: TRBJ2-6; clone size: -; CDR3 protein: CASSSPGGSGANVLTF; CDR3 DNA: TGTGCCAGCAGTTCCCCAGGGGGCTCTGGGGCCAACGTCCTGACTTTC
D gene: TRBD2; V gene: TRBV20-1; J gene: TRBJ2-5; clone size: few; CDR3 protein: CSASTSGTETQYF; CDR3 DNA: TGCAGTGCTAGTACTAGCGGGACCGAGACCCAGTACTTC
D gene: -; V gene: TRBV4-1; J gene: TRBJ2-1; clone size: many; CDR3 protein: CASSQEGLPYNEQFF; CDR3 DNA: TGCGCCAGCAGCCAAGAGGGGCTTCCTTATAATGAGCAGTTCTTC
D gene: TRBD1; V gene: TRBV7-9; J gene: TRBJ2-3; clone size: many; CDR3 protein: CASSFWTGGNMDTQYF; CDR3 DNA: TGTGCCAGCAGCTTTTGGACAGGGGGCAATATGGATACGCAGTATTTT
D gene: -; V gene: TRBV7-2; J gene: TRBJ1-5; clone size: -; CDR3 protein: CASSTLVRSQPQHF; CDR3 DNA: TGTGCCAGCAGCACCTTGGTCAGGTCGCAGCCCCAGCATTTT
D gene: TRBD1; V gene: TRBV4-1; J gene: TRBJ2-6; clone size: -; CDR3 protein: CASSQDIASWTGGISSGANVLTF; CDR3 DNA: TGCGCCAGCAGCCAAGATATCGCGTCGTGGACAGGGGGAATTAGCTCTGGGGCCAACGTCCTGACTTTC
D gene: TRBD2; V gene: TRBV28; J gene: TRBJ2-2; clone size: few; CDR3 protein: CASSFRGRAGTGELFF; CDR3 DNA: TGTGCCAGCAGTTTCCGGGGGAGGGCCGGCACCGGGGAGCTGTTTTTT
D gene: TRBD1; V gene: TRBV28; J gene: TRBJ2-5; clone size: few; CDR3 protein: CASSLNPRQGRAEETQYF; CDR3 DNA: TGTGCCAGCAGTCTAAACCCCCGACAGGGAAGAGCGGAAGAGACCCAGTACTTC
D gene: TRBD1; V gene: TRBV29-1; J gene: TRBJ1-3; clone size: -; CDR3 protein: CSVVGQGTGNTIYF; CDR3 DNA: TGCAGCGTTGTTGGACAGGGGACTGGAAACACCATATATTTT
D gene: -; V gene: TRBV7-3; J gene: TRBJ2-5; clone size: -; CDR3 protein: CASSLTINPQETQYF; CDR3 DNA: TGTGCCAGCAGCTTAACGATTAACCCTCAAGAGACCCAGTACTTC
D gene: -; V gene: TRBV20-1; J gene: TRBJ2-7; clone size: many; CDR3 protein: CSAGQTSNEQYF; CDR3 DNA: TGCAGTGCAGGACAGACTAGCAACGAGCAGTACTTC
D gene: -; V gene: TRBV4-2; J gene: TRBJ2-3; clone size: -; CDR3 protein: CASSQILGDTQYF; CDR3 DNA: TGTGCCAGCAGCCAAATTCTGGGGGATACGCAGTATTTT
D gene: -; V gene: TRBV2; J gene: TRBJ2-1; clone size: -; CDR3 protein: CASSDRLVERDEQFF; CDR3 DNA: TGTGCCAGCAGCGACAGGCTAGTCGAGCGCGATGAGCAGTTCTTC
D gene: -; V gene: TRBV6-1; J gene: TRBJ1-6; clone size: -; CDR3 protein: CATSSRIGNNSPLHF; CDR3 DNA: TGTGCTACGTCCTCAAGGATAGGAAATAATTCACCCCTCCACTTT
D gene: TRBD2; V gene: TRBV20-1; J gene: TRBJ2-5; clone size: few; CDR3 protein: CSARDRLAGGLGETQYF; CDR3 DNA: TGCAGTGCTAGAGATCGACTAGCGGGAGGGCTCGGAGAGACCCAGTACTTC
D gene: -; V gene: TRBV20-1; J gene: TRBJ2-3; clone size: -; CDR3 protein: CSASVNSGDTQYF; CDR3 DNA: TGCAGTGCTAGCGTTAATTCTGGGGATACGCAGTATTTT
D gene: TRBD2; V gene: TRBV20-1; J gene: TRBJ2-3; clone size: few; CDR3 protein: CSASASGADTQYF; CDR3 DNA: TGCAGTGCTAGTGCTAGCGGGGCAGATACGCAGTATTTT
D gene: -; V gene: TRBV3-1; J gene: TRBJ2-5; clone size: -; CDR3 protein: CASSQDPLTHPETQYF; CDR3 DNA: TGTGCCAGCAGCCAAGATCCTCTAACGCATCCAGAGACCCAGTACTTC
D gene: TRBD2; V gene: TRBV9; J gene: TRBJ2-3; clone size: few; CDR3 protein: CASSVSLAGMGDTQYF; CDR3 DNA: TGTGCCAGCAGCGTAAGCCTAGCGGGTATGGGAGATACGCAGTATTTT
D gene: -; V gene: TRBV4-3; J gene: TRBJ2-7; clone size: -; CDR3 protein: CASSQVVRGGYEQYF; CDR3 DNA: TGCGCCAGCAGCCAAGTGGTCAGGGGGGGCTACGAGCAGTACTTC
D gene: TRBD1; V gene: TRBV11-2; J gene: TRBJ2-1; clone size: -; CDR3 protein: CASSLARGFSSEQFF; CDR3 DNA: TGTGCCAGCAGCTTAGCCAGGGGGTTCTCTAGTGAGCAGTTCTTC
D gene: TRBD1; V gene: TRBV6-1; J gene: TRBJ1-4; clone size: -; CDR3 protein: CASRLTTGTNEKLFF; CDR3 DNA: TGTGCCAGCAGACTGACGACAGGGACTAATGAAAAACTGTTTTTT
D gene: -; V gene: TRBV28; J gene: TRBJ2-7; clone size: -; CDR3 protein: CASSKPPDSPYEQYF; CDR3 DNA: TGTGCCAGCAGTAAACCCCCGGACTCGCCCTACGAGCAGTACTTC
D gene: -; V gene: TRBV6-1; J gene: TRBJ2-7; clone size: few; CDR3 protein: CASSTPAGRGYEQYF; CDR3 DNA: TGTGCCAGCAGTACCCCGGCAGGGAGAGGCTACGAGCAGTACTTC
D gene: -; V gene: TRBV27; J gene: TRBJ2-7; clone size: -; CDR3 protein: CASRNGPPEQYF; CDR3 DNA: TGTGCCAGCAGAAATGGACCCCCGGAGCAGTACTTC
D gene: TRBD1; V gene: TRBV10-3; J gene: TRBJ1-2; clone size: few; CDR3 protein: CATTDRVGGYTF; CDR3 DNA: TGTGCCACCACAGACAGGGTAGGAGGCTACACCTTC
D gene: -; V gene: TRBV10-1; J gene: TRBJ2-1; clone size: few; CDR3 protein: CASTQDGTYNEQFF; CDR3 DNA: TGCGCCAGCACCCAGGACGGAACCTACAATGAGCAGTTCTTC
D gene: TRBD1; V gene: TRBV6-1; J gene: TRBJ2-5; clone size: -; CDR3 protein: CASSEGGTGRGTQYF; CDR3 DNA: TGTGCCAGCAGTGAAGGAGGGACAGGTCGGGGGACCCAGTACTTC
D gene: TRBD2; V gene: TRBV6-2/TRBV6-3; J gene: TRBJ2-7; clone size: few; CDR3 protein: CASKGSGISYEQYF; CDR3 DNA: TGTGCCAGCAAAGGGAGCGGGATCTCCTACGAGCAGTACTTC
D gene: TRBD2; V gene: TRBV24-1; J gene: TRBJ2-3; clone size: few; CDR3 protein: CATSRGSGGTDTQYF; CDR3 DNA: TGTGCCACCAGCCGCGGGAGCGGGGGGACAGATACGCAGTATTTT
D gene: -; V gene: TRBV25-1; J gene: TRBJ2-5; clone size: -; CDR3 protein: CASSDIRSEETQYF; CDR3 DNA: TGTGCCAGCAGTGATATTAGGTCCGAAGAGACCCAGTACTTC
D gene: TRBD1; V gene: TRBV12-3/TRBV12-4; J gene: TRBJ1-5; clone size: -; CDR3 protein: CASQDRVHNQPQHF; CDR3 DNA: TGTGCCAGCCAGGACAGGGTACACAATCAGCCCCAGCATTTT
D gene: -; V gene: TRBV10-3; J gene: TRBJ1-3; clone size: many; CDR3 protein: CATHWLGGPGNTIYF; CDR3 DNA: TGTGCCACCCACTGGCTGGGGGGCCCTGGAAACACCATATATTTT
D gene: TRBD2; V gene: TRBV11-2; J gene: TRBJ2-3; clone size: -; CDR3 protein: CASSTRTRGGKTDTQYF; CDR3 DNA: TGTGCCAGCAGCACTAGGACTCGCGGGGGGAAGACAGATACGCAGTATTTT